This T cell receptor (gamma chain) was sequenced during a study of Vδ1+ human thymocytes. Points from the study as a whole: Highly polyclonal TRG and TRD repertoires with Gaussian CDR3 length distributions appeared in thymus. Bulk data may be misread because of unexpected Vdelta2 sequences. Donors shared many TRG clonotypes but few TRD clonotypes. Unlike peripheral blood Vdelta1+ controls, thymic delta-chain sequences included 20% to 25% Vdelta2 and few Vdelta3.

With respect to this clone: What it binds is not known.

Between about 97% and 99.6% of sorted thymocytes were Vdelta1+. With 0 bases clipped from V and 8 bases from J, the junction kept 10 bases outside the gene matches. The CDR3 totals 14 residues. In germline, CDR1 is EGSTGY, CDR2 YDSYTSSV. RNA was extracted from the cells and then reverse transcribed. CDR3 amplicons came from multiplex PCR with pooled V-gene forward and constant-region reverse primers. TCRdb applied CATT to the multiplex PCR reads for clone calling. The sample includes some 22,000 gamma-chain clones, roughly 13% of them seen just once. Sequenced sample: Vdelta1+ gamma-delta thymocytes from the thymus. As for subset: FACS-sorted CD3+ TCRalphabeta- TCRVdelta1+ TCRVdelta2- thymocytes. V usage is TRGV4 and J usage is TRGJ1 or TRGJ2. The clonotype was recovered from a child younger than two who had congenital heart surgery. In DNA form, the CDR3 reads TGTGCCACCTGGGATGGGTGGGGTAGGAATAAGAAACTCTTT. Protein sequence: CATWDGWGRNKKLF.